Sequencing of this T cell receptor (beta chain) was carried out in a study of T cell changes during pregnancy in multiple sclerosis. V was clipped by 5 bases and J by 4 bases; unmatched bases: 6. This CDR3 has 14 amino acids. CDR1 and CDR2 from the germline V gene are SGHVS and FNYEAQ. Measured with immunoSEQ multiplex PCR; TCRdb has only the in-frame clones, and not every one. The sample records about 40,000 clones, over 75% being singletons. This chain uses TRBV7-6 with TRBJ1-1; 8 bases are a match to TRBD1. The sample in question was CD8+ T cells from peripheral blood mononuclear cells, obtained before pregnancy. The TCR comes from a female donor with multiple sclerosis, enrolled in a pregnancy study. DNA for the CDR3: TGTGCCAGCAGCCAGGGGGCGGCCGGCACTGAAGCTTTCTTT. Its protein is CASSQGAAGTEAFF.